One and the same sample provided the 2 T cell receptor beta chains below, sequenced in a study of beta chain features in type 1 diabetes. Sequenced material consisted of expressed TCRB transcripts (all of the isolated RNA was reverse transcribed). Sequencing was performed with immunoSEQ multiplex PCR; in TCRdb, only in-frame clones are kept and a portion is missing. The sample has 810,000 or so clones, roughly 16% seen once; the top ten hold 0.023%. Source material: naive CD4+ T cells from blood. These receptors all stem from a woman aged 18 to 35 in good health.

CDR3 amino acids: CASRRSRDTQYF. The CDR3 DNA is TGTGCCAGTAGGCGTAGCCGAGATACGCAGTATTTT. The gene calls are TRBV19 and TRBJ2-3, with D unclear. There are 12 residues in the CDR3. Germline V gene lookup returns CDR1 LNHDA and CDR2 SQIVND (reference sequence). The V end lost 6 bases, the J end lost 5 bases, and 9 bases lay between the germline ends.

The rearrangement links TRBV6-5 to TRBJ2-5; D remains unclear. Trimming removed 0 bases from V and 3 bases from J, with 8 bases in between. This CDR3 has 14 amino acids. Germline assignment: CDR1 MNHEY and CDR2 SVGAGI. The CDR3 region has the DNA TGTGCCAGCAGTTACTCGTACAGAAAAGAGACCCAGTACTTC. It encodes CASSYSYRKETQYF.